Sequencing of this T cell receptor (beta chain) was carried out in a study of patients and donors after allogeneic stem cell transplantation. TCRdb ran MiXCR on the RT-PCR reads and lists one entry per CDR3 protein. Of 920,000 or so distinct CDR3 sequences listed, about a sixth are singletons. This clonotype was counted ten times or more. The CDR3 totals 17 residues. The V segment lost 1 base and the J segment 0 bases; nucleotides outside the gene matches: 0. This TCR was recovered from a human donor who was either an allogeneic HSCT recipient or a stem cell or donor lymphocyte infusion donor (not recorded which). It is not recorded whose cells these are; they may come from a transplant donor. V and J are TRBV12-3 or TRBV12-4 and TRBJ2-6, with TRBD1 identical over 10 bases. Sample: blood, either unsorted or a sorted T cell fraction (not recorded which). The CDR3 here is CASSLGQGASGANVLTF. CDR3 DNA sequence: TGTGCCAGCAGTTTAGGACAGGGGGCCTCTGGGGCCAACGTCCTGACTTTC.